A selection of T cell receptor beta chains follows, all from one sample in a study of cytomegalovirus exposure and HLA in healthy donors. The table came from immunoSEQ multiplex PCR; TCRdb's copy has only in-frame clones and leaves some out. In the table there are approximately 200,000 clones, under 80% of which are singletons. Sequencing was done on a sample of PBMCs. The receptors originated from a girl aged 2 to 9 in good health and CMV-seronegative. CDR3s include the opening cysteine and the closing phenylalanine or tryptophan. D genes are given only for firm matches. Rows give clone size only sometimes, using once, few, many, or a class for an expanded clone.

j_call	clone_size	d_call	v_call	cdr3_nt	cdr3_aa
TRBJ1-1	NA	NA	TRBV7-3	TGTGCCAGCAGCGCGGGACCCTACACTGAAGCTTTCTTT	CASSAGPYTEAFF
TRBJ2-1	NA	TRBD1	TRBV15	TGTGCCACCAGCAGTGACAGGGGGAATGAGCAGTTCTTC	CATSSDRGNEQFF
TRBJ2-2	NA	NA	TRBV10-3	TGTGCCATCAGATCCGGGACAAATAACACCGGGGAGCTGTTTTTT	CAIRSGTNNTGELFF
TRBJ1-2	NA	NA	TRBV7-9	TGTGCCAGCAGCCCCCGACTCGTGTGGTATGGCTACACCTTC	CASSPRLVWYGYTF
TRBJ2-3	NA	TRBD1	TRBV14	TGTGCCAGCAGCCTCTACGGACAGGGTACGCAGTATTTT	CASSLYGQGTQYF
TRBJ1-1	NA	TRBD1	TRBV19	TGTGCCAGTACCCGGGACAGGGTGAACACTGAAGCTTTCTTT	CASTRDRVNTEAFF
TRBJ1-5	NA	NA	TRBV6-5	TGTGCCAGCAGTTACTACCCGGGTCAGCCCCAGCATTTT	CASSYYPGQPQHF
TRBJ2-6	NA	TRBD2	TRBV10-2	TGCGCCAGCAGTGAGACGGGGACTAGCGGTCTGGCGGCCAACGTCCTGACTTTC	CASSETGTSGLAANVLTF
TRBJ1-6	NA	NA	TRBV7-9	TGTGCCAGCAGCTTTAGGGGCTATAATTCACCCCTCCACTTT	CASSFRGYNSPLHF
TRBJ2-4	NA	NA	TRBV7-8	TGTGCCAGCAACCGAGGAGGGGCCGAAGTTAACATTCAGTACTTC	CASNRGGAEVNIQYF
TRBJ2-7	once	NA	TRBV25-1	TGTGCCAGCAGTCCATCGGGACACGCGAATTACGAGCAGTACTTC	CASSPSGHANYEQYF
TRBJ1-2	once	NA	TRBV19	TGTGCCAGTAATGGAGGGAATGGCTACACCTTC	CASNGGNGYTF
TRBJ2-1	once	NA	TRBV7-9	TGTGCCAGCAGCTTCCCCCGGGGGGAGGGGGGCTCCTACAATGAGCAGTTCTTC	CASSFPRGEGGSYNEQFF
TRBJ1-1	NA	NA	TRBV7-6	TGTGCCAGCAGGGCAGGATCCTTGAACACTGAAGCTTTCTTT	CASRAGSLNTEAFF